A single sample is the source of the 31 T cell receptor beta chains below, sequenced in a study of vaccination effects on CD4 cells after COVID-19. Upon completion of about 10 days in culture, CD4+ T cells were isolated. As their vaccination, participants received two doses of either BNT162b2 or mRNA-1273. No antigen has been assigned to these receptors. Only in-frame clones appear in the TCRdb table, and some are missing; sequencing was by immunoSEQ multiplex PCR. The sample records about 40,000 clones, approximately 70% being singletons. Here the sequenced sample was CD4+ T cells from PBMCs cultured without peptide, taken after COVID-19 vaccination. The receptor set was obtained from a human donor who received a COVID-19 vaccine.

For the CDR3, the DNA is TGTGCCAGCTCACCTAAGAGATTCTCCACAGGGGAAGATGGCTACACCTTC. Its translation: CASSPKRFSTGEDGYTF. The V gene is TRBV18, the J gene TRBJ1-2, with 7 bases lining up with TRBD1. The germline gives CDR1 KGHSH, CDR2 LQKENI. This CDR3 contains 17 residues. V gave up 3 bases and J gave up 6 bases; unmatched junction bases: 16.

The chain carries TRBV29-1 and TRBJ2-2, with TRBD2 identical over 7 bases. After removal of 7 bases from V and 5 bases from J, the junction contained 13 bases not matched to a gene. Germline CDR1 SQVTM, CDR2 ANQGSEA. The CDR3 spans 15 residues. Here the CDR3 reads CSATSTAAQTGELFF. The CDR3 DNA reads as TGCAGCGCGACTAGCACCGCGGCACAGACCGGGGAGCTGTTTTTT.

The J gene is TRBJ1-2, the V gene TRBV3-1 (or the pseudogene TRBV3-2), with D maybe TRBD1 (6 bases). The CDR3 is 15 amino acids. The germline V gene has CDR1 LGHDT and CDR2 YNNKEL (reference sequence). The V gene lost 0 bases and the J gene lost 4 bases, with 12 bases spanning the gap. The CDR3 loop is CASSQDPTGPYGYTF. The CDR3 coding sequence is TGTGCCAGCAGCCAAGACCCTACAGGGCCCTATGGCTACACCTTC.

This sequence joins TRBV5-1 and TRBJ2-1, with unresolved D. The V gene's germline CDR1 is SGHRS and CDR2 YFSETQ. This CDR3 is built from 16 residues. V gave up 4 bases and J gave up 8 bases, with 22 bases separating them. CDR3: CASSPPIGQSADEQFF. In DNA form, the CDR3 reads TGCGCCAGCAGCCCCCCCATTGGCCAGTCCGCGGATGAGCAGTTCTTC.

The gene calls are TRBV12-3 or TRBV12-4 and TRBJ1-2; possible D gene TRBD1, 5 bases. CDR3 size: 13 residues. V gave up 2 bases and J gave up 4 bases, with 8 bases separating them. This CDR3 is CASSLSGGYGYTF. CDR3 sequence (DNA): TGTGCCAGCAGTTTATCGGGGGGCTATGGCTACACCTTC.

The CDR3 loop reads CASKRDRANEAFF. The CDR3 nucleotides are TGTGCCAGCAAGAGGGACAGGGCGAATGAAGCTTTCTTT. The chain couples TRBV6-5 to TRBJ1-1, with 9 bases matching TRBD1. Germline V lookup: CDR1 MNHEY, CDR2 SVGAGI. The CDR3 covers 13 residues. V shed 7 bases and J 7 bases; nucleotides not matched to a gene: 7.

This clone was seen a few times. This rearrangement joins TRBV9 to TRBJ1-1; D is uncertain. Between the trimmed V and J ends, which lost 0 bases and 0 bases, there was a span of 9 bases. Germline CDR1 and CDR2: SGDLS and YYNGEE. The CDR3 has 15 residues. As DNA, the CDR3 is TGTGCCAGCAGCGTAGCGGGCAGGATGAACACTGAAGCTTTCTTT. This sequence encodes CASSVAGRMNTEAFF.

This clone was counted between two and nine times. The V call is TRBV5-5, the J call TRBJ2-7, with 11 bases aligning to TRBD2. In germline, CDR1 is SGHKS, CDR2 YYEKEE (reference sequence). The CDR3 totals 14 residues. The V gene end was trimmed by 4 bases and the J gene end by 4 bases; junction bases not matched to a gene: 4. The DNA of the CDR3 is TGTGCCAGCAGCCCAGGGACTAGCGGATACGAGCAGTACTTC. This sequence encodes CASSPGTSGYEQYF.

The chain combines TRBV11-2 with TRBJ2-1, with 14 positions matching TRBD2. The CDR3 runs 16 residues. Germline assignment: CDR1 SGHAT and CDR2 FQNNGV. V shed 5 bases, J shed 7 bases, and the junction held 7 bases outside the gene matches. The CDR3: CASSPPTSGRANEQFF. CDR3 sequence (DNA): TGTGCCAGCAGCCCTCCGACTAGCGGGAGGGCGAATGAGCAGTTCTTC.

The chain's CDR3 is CASSPRTGGSSRNEKLFF. CDR3 nucleotide sequence: TGTGCCAGCTCACCGAGGACAGGGGGTTCTTCGCGCAATGAAAAACTGTTTTTT. V is TRBV18 and J is TRBJ1-4; 10 bases line up with TRBD1. Germline V lookup: CDR1 KGHSH, CDR2 LQKENI. Trimming at V came to 3 bases and at J to 5 bases, leaving 12 bases not matched to a gene. This CDR3 region has 18 residues.

This clone appeared a few times. The genes are TRBV5-1 and TRBJ1-4; 8 bases match TRBD1. The CDR3 consists of 15 residues. V lost 4 bases to trimming and J lost 7 bases; unmatched junction nucleotides: 9. Germline CDR1 reads SGHRS; CDR2 reads YFSETQ. The CDR3 DNA follows: TGCGCCAGCAGCATGCAACAGGGGGTTCGTGAAAAACTGTTTTTT. Translating gives CASSMQQGVREKLFF.

The chain carries TRBV6-5 and TRBJ1-5; D gene unclear. The V end lost 8 bases, the J end lost 6 bases, and 14 bases lay between the germline ends. The CDR3 contains 13 residues. The germline gives CDR1 MNHEY, CDR2 SVGAGI. CDR3 region: CASEEVPRQPQHF. The CDR3 region has the DNA TGTGCCAGCGAGGAGGTACCCCGTCAGCCCCAGCATTTT.

This clone was counted only a few times. CDR3 coding DNA: TGTGCCAGCATGGGACAGGCGAGCAATCAGCCCCAGCATTTT. This encodes CASMGQASNQPQHF. This chain links TRBV6-5 with TRBJ1-5; 8 nucleotides align to TRBD1. Germline V gene sequence: CDR1 MNHEY, CDR2 SVGAGI. With V trimmed by 7 bases and J by 1 base, 3 bases remained unmatched. This CDR3 contains 14 residues.

Details on this clone: The junction departs from germline at one end; a sequencing error may be responsible. The chain joins TRBV18 to TRBJ2-1; TRBD2 might be the D (6 bases). CDR1 and CDR2 from the germline V gene are KGHSH and LQKENI. CDR3 length: 15 amino acids. The CDR3 DNA reads TGTGCCAGCTCATCACCGGGACTCACGCCGTTGGAGCAGTTCTTC. Amino acid sequence: CASSSPGLTPLEQFF.

The gene calls are TRBV7-2 and TRBJ2-3; TRBD2 aligns across 10 bases. Germline V gene data show CDR1 as SGHTA and CDR2 as FQGNSA. CDR3 size: 16 residues. J lost 0 bases, V lost 5 bases, and 5 bases had no gene match. The CDR3 region is CASSLKTSGSTDTQYF. CDR3 sequence (DNA): TGTGCCAGCAGCCTAAAGACTAGCGGGAGCACAGATACGCAGTATTTT.

The CDR3 sequence: CASSTTWGGSSNQPQHF. CDR3 nucleotide sequence: TGTGCCAGTAGTACGACGTGGGGGGGGAGCAGCAATCAGCCCCAGCATTTT. The chain links TRBV19 to TRBJ1-5, with a possible D match to TRBD1 (5 bases). V was clipped by 4 bases and J by 1 base, with 17 bases between them. This CDR3 is 17 amino acids long. Germline loops: CDR1 LNHDA, CDR2 SQIVND (reference sequence).

This chain links TRBV6-5 with TRBJ2-3; tentative D call: TRBD2 (5 bases). Trimming cost V 5 bases and J 3 bases, with 9 bases left between them. Germline loops: CDR1 MNHEY, CDR2 SVGAGI. The CDR3 has 13 residues. Here the CDR3 reads CASSPGGTDTQYF. The CDR3 DNA reads as TGTGCCAGCAGTCCCGGCGGGACAGATACGCAGTATTTT.

The V gene is TRBV2, the J gene TRBJ2-2; D is unresolved. Trimming stripped 2 bases from V and 2 bases from J, with 9 bases between. The CDR3 is 15 amino acids. Germline CDR1 is SNHLY and CDR2 is FYNNEI. This CDR3 is CASSEQSANTGELFF. The CDR3 DNA is TGTGCCAGCAGTGAACAGTCAGCAAACACCGGGGAGCTGTTTTTT.

V usage is TRBV5-6 and J usage is TRBJ2-3; D uncertain. The germline CDR1 and CDR2 sequences are SGHDT and YYEEEE. V gave up 1 base and J gave up 0 bases, with 15 bases separating them. The CDR3 contains 17 residues. In nucleotides, the CDR3 is TGTGCCAGCAGCTTGTTTCTGGGGTCTCTAAGCACAGATACGCAGTATTTT. The encoded protein is CASSLFLGSLSTDTQYF.

The rearrangement joins TRBV6-6 to TRBJ1-6, with TRBD1 identical over 7 bases. The CDR3 extends over 15 amino acids. From germline, CDR1 is MNHNY and CDR2 SVGAGI (reference sequence). J gave up 8 bases and V 4 bases, and 8 bases lay outside the gene matches. The DNA for the CDR3 is TGTGCCAGCAGTTCACAGGGGCCCCCGGATTCACCCCTCCACTTT. Amino acid sequence: CASSSQGPPDSPLHF.

This chain connects TRBV9 to TRBJ1-1; no firm D call. V was pared by 2 bases and J by 1 base, with 3 bases between. CDR1 and CDR2 from the germline V gene are SGDLS and YYNGEE. This CDR3 spans 12 amino acids. CDR3 region: CASSVQNTEAFF. CDR3 DNA sequence: TGTGCCAGCAGCGTGCAGAACACTGAAGCTTTCTTT.

The CDR3 nucleotides read TGTGCCAGCTGGTTTCACGGGACAGGAGGGACTGAAGCTTTCTTT. Its translation is CASWFHGTGGTEAFF. This sequence joins TRBV5-4 and TRBJ1-1, with TRBD1 identical over 8 bases. This CDR3 is built from 15 residues. Per the germline V gene, CDR1 is SGHNT and CDR2 is YYREEE (reference sequence). The J segment lost 5 bases and the V segment lost 7 bases, leaving 13 bases of the junction unmatched.

The V gene is TRBV5-1, the J gene TRBJ2-5, with TRBD2 matching 7 bases. J lost 5 bases, V lost 1 base, and 8 bases had no gene match. This CDR3 contains 15 residues. The germline CDR1 and CDR2 sequences are SGHRS and YFSETQ. The CDR3 region has the DNA TGCGCCAGCAGCTTGTCCAGGACTAGTTTCGAGACCCAGTACTTC. It codes for CASSLSRTSFETQYF.

This clone was seen only a few times. The J gene is TRBJ1-6, the V gene TRBV7-9; no clear D gene. This CDR3 region has 17 residues. Germline assignment: CDR1 SEHNR and CDR2 FQNEAQ (reference sequence). Trimming removed 0 bases at V and 0 bases at J, with 9 bases between. The CDR3 region is CASSLAQAFSYNSPLHF. As DNA, the CDR3 is TGTGCCAGCAGCTTAGCGCAGGCGTTCTCCTATAATTCACCCCTCCACTTT.

This clone was counted only a few times. The CDR3 loop reads CARSCQGRNTEAFF. The CDR3 DNA reads as TGTGCCAGAAGTTGCCAGGGGCGGAACACTGAAGCTTTCTTT. V usage is TRBV5-3 and J usage is TRBJ1-1; D is possibly TRBD1 (6 bases). TRBV5-3 is an ORF; its function is uncertain. The V and J ends lost 5 bases and 1 base respectively, with 12 bases between them. The CDR3 is 14 amino acids.

Only one count was recorded for this clone. J is TRBJ2-5 and V is TRBV6-6; possibly TRBD1 for D (6 bases). Trimming removed 6 bases from V and 3 bases from J, with 17 bases in between. Germline lookup yields CDR1 MNHNY and CDR2 SVGAGI (reference sequence). This CDR3 region has 15 residues. As DNA, the CDR3 is TGTGCCAGCAGCCGACAGGTGTTGAACGAAGAGACCCAGTACTTC. Its protein product is CASSRQVLNEETQYF.

The V gene is TRBV10-1, the J gene TRBJ2-7, with unresolved D. Germline CDR1 WNHNN, CDR2 SYGVQD (reference sequence). The CDR3 is 13 amino acids. V was cut by 6 bases and J by 2 bases, with 11 bases left in between. CDR3 sequence: CASSYGMAYEQYF. DNA for the CDR3: TGCGCCAGCAGCTATGGGATGGCCTACGAGCAGTACTTC.

The chain combines TRBV4-1 with TRBJ1-6; D perhaps matches TRBD1 (5 bases). The CDR3 is made up of 18 amino acids. CDR1 and CDR2 from the germline V gene are MGHRA and YSYEKL. V lost 6 bases to trimming and J lost 7 bases, with 25 bases between them. CDR3 DNA sequence: TGCGCCAGCAGACAGCCGAAAGGGGCTGGACTTGAAAATTCACCCCTCCACTTT. This translates into CASRQPKGAGLENSPLHF.

V usage is TRBV1 and J usage is TRBJ1-2; the D call of TRBD1 is as the table states it, not checked on the DNA. TRBV1 is shown as a pseudogene. This CDR3 contains 16 residues. The CDR3 reads CTSTALSDRGSPGYTF. Written as DNA, the CDR3 is TGCACCTCAACAGCCCTATCCGACAGGGGGTCGCCTGGCTACACCTTC.

The chain employs TRBV18 and TRBJ1-6; 8 nucleotides align to TRBD1. Unmatched junction bases numbered 10, after V lost 2 bases and J lost 7 bases. Germline V CDR1 and CDR2: KGHSH, LQKENI. The CDR3 is 17 amino acids. CDR3 in amino acids: CASSPVAGQGLNSPLHF. In DNA, the CDR3 is TGTGCCAGCTCACCAGTTGCAGGACAGGGTTTAAATTCACCCCTCCACTTT.

This rearrangement joins TRBV30 to TRBJ1-6; TRBD1 matches at 7 bases. From germline, CDR1 is GTSNPN and CDR2 SVGIG (reference sequence). The CDR3 runs 14 residues. Unmatched junction bases numbered 4, after V lost 1 base and J lost 7 bases. The CDR3 region is CAWSAGGYNSPLHF. DNA for the CDR3: TGTGCCTGGAGTGCAGGGGGATACAATTCACCCCTCCACTTT. Filled out from reference TRBV30 and TRBJ1-6, the complete variable domain reads SQTIHQWPATLVQPVGSPLSLECTVEGTSNPNLYWYRQAAGRGLQLLFYSVGIGQISSEVPQNLSASRPQDRQFILSSKKLLLSDSGFYLCAWSAGGYNSPLHFGNGTRLTVT.